These 13 T cell receptor beta chains came from one sample sequenced in a study of tumor and adjacent non-tumor tissue in lung cancer. Three rounds of nested PCR, following a modified ARM-PCR protocol, produced the TCRbeta library. TCRdb reprocessed the multiplex PCR reads via MiXCR and lists one record per CDR3 protein. The table records fewer than 90,000 distinct CDR3 sequences, around three quarters of them present only once. RNA was extracted from bulk tissue without any cell sorting. The normal lung tissue was taken more than 3 cm from the tumor edge. Input material: distant non-tumor lung tissue. Source of these receptors: a woman in her fifties or sixties with non-small cell lung cancer.

Comment on this clonotype: The CDR3 end shows no conserved phenylalanine or tryptophan, and so a read error is likely. The chain employs TRBV10-2 and TRBJ1-5; D unresolved. The CDR3 runs to 14 residues. V gave up 5 bases and J gave up 7 bases, with 15 bases separating them. Germline loops: CDR1 WSHSY, CDR2 SAAADI. The DNA of the CDR3 is TGCGCCAGCAGTAGGGCTGGTGCGCAGCAGCCCCAGCATCAT. Translating gives CASSRAGAQQPQHH.

This clonotype appeared once. This may be a read error, as it is one base from a much larger clone. The V call is TRBV7-9, the J call TRBJ2-2; 16 bases are shared with TRBD2. From germline, CDR1 is SEHNR and CDR2 FQNEAQ (reference sequence). CDR3 size: 17 residues. The V segment lost 2 bases and the J segment 7 bases; nucleotides outside the gene matches: 4. The CDR3 DNA follows: TGTGCCAGCAGCTTATACGGGACTAGCGGGAGGGTCGGGGAGCTGTTTTTT. It translates to CASSLYGTSGRVGELFF.

V and J are TRBV12-3 or TRBV12-4 and TRBJ2-5; D is perhaps TRBD1 or TRBD2 (5 bases each). V lost 10 bases and J lost 3, with 18 bases in between. The CDR3 spans 14 residues. The CDR3 reads CATRRGIGKETQYF. The CDR3 coding sequence is TGTGCCACCAGACGGGGCATTGGAAAAGAGACCCAGTACTTC.

This clonotype was recorded at least ten times. The V gene is TRBV6-2 or TRBV6-3, the J gene TRBJ2-1, with TRBD1 identical over 7 bases. Germline trimming cut 5 bases from V and 0 bases from J; bases unmatched to any gene: 1. In germline, CDR1 is MNHEY, CDR2 SVGEGT. The CDR3 totals 14 residues. CDR3 bases: TGTGCCAGCAGTAGACAGGGCTCCTACAATGAGCAGTTCTTC. Translating gives CASSRQGSYNEQFF.

The count of this clonotype is one. The junction departs from germline at one end; a sequencing error may be responsible. The chain joins TRBV29-1 to TRBJ2-7; TRBD1 might be the D (6 bases). Germline CDR1 reads SQVTM; CDR2 reads ANQGSEA. The CDR3 extends over 14 amino acids. The CDR3 protein is CGIGNWQGFNEKYF. The CDR3 region has the DNA TGCGGCATTGGTAACTGGCAGGGGTTCAACGAGAAGTACTTC.

Points on this clonotype: An end of the junction differs from the germline gene, which may be a read error. The chain uses TRBV11-3 and TRBJ2-1; D not certain. The CDR3 runs 14 residues. Germline loops: CDR1 SGHNT, CDR2 YENEEA. CDR3 loop: CSSTPANGSNEQFF. The CDR3 DNA is TGTTCCAGCACCCCCGCTAACGGTAGCAATGAGCAGTTCTTC.

The chain combines TRBV27 with TRBJ1-5; the D gene is possibly TRBD1 (6 bases). TRBJ2-3 matches the DNA end more closely, so the J call is doubtful. There are 16 residues in the CDR3. From germline, CDR1 is MNHEY and CDR2 SMNVEV (reference sequence). CDR3 in DNA: TGTGCCAGCAGTCTGTCAAGGGGGAATAGCAATCAGCCCCAGTATTTT. This encodes CASSLSRGNSNQPQYF.

Regarding this clonotype: A much larger clone is a single base away; this may be a read error. V usage is TRBV18 and J usage is TRBJ2-2, with 13 positions matching TRBD2. Germline V lookup: CDR1 KGHSH, CDR2 LQKENI. The CDR3 extends over 20 amino acids. The chain's CDR3 is CVSSTYLGLAGVANTGELFF. The CDR3 coding sequence is TGTGTCAGCTCAACTTACCTCGGACTAGCGGGAGTCGCGAACACCGGGGAGCTGTTTTTT.

About this clonotype itself: A much larger clone sits a single nucleotide away, making a read error possible. The gene calls are TRBV20-1 and TRBJ1-3, with D tentatively TRBD1 (6 bases). Germline CDR1 DFQATT, CDR2 SNEGSKA (reference sequence). The CDR3 loop spans 14 amino acids. The DNA for the CDR3 is TGCAGTGCGCGGGACACCCGCTCTGGAAACATCATATATTTT. It specifies CSARDTRSGNIIYF.

For this clonotype: No conserved phenylalanine or tryptophan ends this CDR3, so it is likely a read error. This chain links TRBV6-5 with TRBJ1-4, with D maybe TRBD1 (6 bases). V gave up 8 bases and J gave up 8 bases, with 15 bases separating them. CDR3 length: 13 amino acids. CDR1 is MNHEY, CDR2 SVGAGI, per germline. The CDR3 region is CASGGQGGEKLFL. The DNA of the CDR3 is TGTGCCAGCGGAGGGCAAGGGGGGGAAAAACTGTTTCTT.

This chain connects TRBV29-1 to TRBJ1-1; D perhaps matches TRBD1 (5 bases). This CDR3 comprises 13 residues. From germline, CDR1 is SQVTM and CDR2 ANQGSEA. This CDR3 reads CRVARGDYTEAFF. CDR3 DNA sequence: TGCAGAGTAGCCCGCGGGGACTACACTGAAGCTTTCTTT.

Worth noting for this clonotype: The missing conserved phenylalanine or tryptophan at the end of this CDR3 makes a read error likely. The gene calls are TRBV29-1 and TRBJ2-3; D is unclear. CDR3 length: 15 amino acids. From germline, CDR1 is SQVTM and CDR2 ANQGSEA. CDR3 sequence reads: CSAEWQAPNRDTQYL. The DNA for the CDR3 is TGCAGTGCTGAGTGGCAGGCCCCAAACCGAGATACGCAGTATTTG.

A remark on this clonotype: No conserved phenylalanine or tryptophan is present at the end of the CDR3, so a read error is the likely explanation. The chain employs TRBV6-5 and TRBJ2-1; the D gene is possibly TRBD2 (6 bases). CDR1 is MNHEY, CDR2 SVGAGI, per germline. This CDR3 is built from 15 residues. The CDR3 region has the DNA TGTGCCGGCAGTTACAGTCCTAGCGTCTACAATGAGCAGTTCTCC. Translation gives CAGSYSPSVYNEQFS.